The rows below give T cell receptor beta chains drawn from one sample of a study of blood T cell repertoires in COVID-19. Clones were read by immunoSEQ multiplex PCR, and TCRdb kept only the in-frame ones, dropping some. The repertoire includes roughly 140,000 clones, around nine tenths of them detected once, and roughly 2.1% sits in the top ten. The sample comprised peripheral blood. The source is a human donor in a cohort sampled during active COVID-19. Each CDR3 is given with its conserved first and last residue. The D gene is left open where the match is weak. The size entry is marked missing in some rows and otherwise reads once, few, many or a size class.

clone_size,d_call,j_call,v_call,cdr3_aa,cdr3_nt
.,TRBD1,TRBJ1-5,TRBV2,CASSGTGGNQPQHF,TGTGCCAGCAGTGGAACAGGGGGGAATCAGCCCCAGCATTTT
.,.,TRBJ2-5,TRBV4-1,CASSSLRSDKGGDQETQYF,TGCGCCAGCAGCTCTCTCCGCTCCGACAAAGGCGGGGATCAAGAGACCCAGTACTTC
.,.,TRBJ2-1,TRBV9,CASSPSGRIGVGSEQFF,TGTGCCAGCAGCCCATCGGGTCGGATCGGGGTAGGAAGCGAGCAGTTCTTC
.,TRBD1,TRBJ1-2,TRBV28,CASSPLTGTGGNYGYTF,TGTGCCAGCAGCCCCCTGACCGGGACAGGGGGTAACTATGGCTACACCTTC
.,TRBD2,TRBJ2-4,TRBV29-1,CSVEQGGTKNIQYF,TGCAGCGTTGAACAGGGAGGGACCAAAAACATTCAGTACTTC
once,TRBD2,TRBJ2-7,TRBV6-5,CASGKRETHEQYF,TGTGCCAGCGGAAAGCGGGAGACCCACGAGCAGTACTTC
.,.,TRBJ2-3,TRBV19,CASSIGGVSTDTQYF,TGTGCCAGTAGTATAGGCGGGGTGAGCACAGATACGCAGTATTTT
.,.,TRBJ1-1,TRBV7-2,CASSLVLGEATEAFF,TGTGCCAGCAGCTTAGTTCTAGGGGAGGCGACTGAAGCTTTCTTT
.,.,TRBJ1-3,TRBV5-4,CASSLAPRSGNTIYF,TGTGCCAGCAGCTTGGCCCCACGGTCTGGAAACACCATATATTTT
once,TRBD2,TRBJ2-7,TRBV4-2,CASSQDSGGSPYEQYF,TGTGCCAGCAGCCAAGATAGCGGGGGGAGCCCCTACGAGCAGTACTTC
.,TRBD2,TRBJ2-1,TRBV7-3,CASSSLAGPYNEQFF,TGTGCCAGCAGCTCCCTAGCGGGACCCTACAATGAGCAGTTCTTC
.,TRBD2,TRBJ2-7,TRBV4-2,CASSQDQGIGEGYEQYF,TGTGCCAGCAGCCAAGATCAGGGTATCGGGGAGGGCTACGAGCAGTACTTC